The source of this T cell receptor beta chain is a study of blood T cell repertoires in COVID-19. Study context: COVID-19 samples, acute and convalescent, were from the United States, Italy and Spain. T cells, B-cell-depleted T cells, or PBMCs provided the cDNA or gDNA that served as material.

Original data processing: Estimation of nucleated cell counts was performed using reference gene primer amplification. The repertoire was sequenced with immunoSEQ multiplex PCR; TCRdb's copy has only in-frame clones and lacks some. The V and J calls and clone size come from that table; D and trimming were worked out from the DNA. The sample yields just over 300,000 clones, under 90% seen once. The V end lost 6 bases, the J end lost 11 bases, and 20 bases lay between the germline ends. The germline V gene has CDR1 MDHEN and CDR2 SYDVKM. The length of the CDR3 is 14 residues. The Seattle patients, enrolled during active infection, were followed longitudinally.

This chain connects TRBV28 to TRBJ1-5, with D possibly TRBD1 on 5 matching bases. The TCR comes from a woman between 25 and 40 years old with COVID-19, enrolled during active disease. The sequencing input was peripheral blood. The CDR3 protein is CASSPTDPPRSQHF. CDR3 sequence (DNA): TGTGCCAGCAGCCCGACAGACCCGCCACGGTCCCAGCATTTT.